This TCR beta chain was captured in a study of blood T cell repertoires in COVID-19. Background on the study: Whether acute or convalescent, the COVID-19 samples came from the United States, Italy and Spain.

Germline CDR1 is PRHDT and CDR2 is FYEKMQ (reference sequence). V gave up 4 bases and J gave up 3 bases; unmatched junction bases: 12. The CDR3 extends over 17 amino acids. Per the original methods: Estimation of nucleated cell counts relied on the amplification of reference gene primers. The method was immunoSEQ multiplex PCR; TCRdb's version includes in-frame clones alone and lacks a portion of them. The V and J calls and clone size were taken over from that table, and D and trimming were inferred from the DNA. The sample has some 220,000 clones; around four fifths are singletons. The V call is TRBV13, the J call TRBJ2-1; the match to TRBD1 covers 7 bases. The specimen was peripheral blood. The sequence derives from a woman aged 55-70 years with active or convalescent COVID-19. CDR3 bases: TGTGCCAGCAGCTCCAACCCGGACAGGCCTCTCTACAATGAGCAGTTCTTC. Its protein product is CASSSNPDRPLYNEQFF.